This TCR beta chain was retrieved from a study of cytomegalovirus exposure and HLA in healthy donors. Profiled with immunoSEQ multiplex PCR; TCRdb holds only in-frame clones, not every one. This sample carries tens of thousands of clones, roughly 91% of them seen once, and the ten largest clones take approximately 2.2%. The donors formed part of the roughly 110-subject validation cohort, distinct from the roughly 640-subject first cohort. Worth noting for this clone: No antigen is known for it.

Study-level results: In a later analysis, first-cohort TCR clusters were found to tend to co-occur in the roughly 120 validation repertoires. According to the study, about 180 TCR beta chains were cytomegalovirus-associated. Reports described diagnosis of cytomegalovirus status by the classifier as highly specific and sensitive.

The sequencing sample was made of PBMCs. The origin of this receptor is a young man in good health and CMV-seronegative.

The CDR3 spells CASSLLFGQADTQYF. CDR3 nucleotide sequence: TGTGCCAGCAGTTTGCTCTTCGGCCAGGCAGATACGCAGTATTTT. The V gene is TRBV27, the J gene TRBJ2-3; no reliable D call. Germline assignment: CDR1 MNHEY and CDR2 SMNVEV (reference sequence). The CDR3 loop spans 15 amino acids. V lost 3 bases, J lost 4 bases, and 14 bases lay in between.